The following is a TCR beta chain sequence with its context. Its target is unknown. The data originate from a study of siplizumab effects on memory and regulatory T cells. Study-level findings and limits: Only a minor fraction of alloreactive clones mapped to unstimulated subsets. Siplizumab significantly decreased alloreactive sequences from unstimulated CD4+ memory cells. Controls showed an average of about 27% Treg-derived mappable alloreactive CD4+ clones, while siplizumab showed nearly 70%.

Per sample, 95,000 to 100,000 TCR templates were assayed. Produced via immunoSEQ multiplex PCR; TCRdb's table is partial and in-frame only. The data contain some 100,000 clones, 85% to 95% of them seen just once; the ten biggest clones take up approximately 0.58%. Trimming removed 3 bases from V and 0 bases from J, with 18 bases in between. The germline CDR1 and CDR2 sequences are MDHEN and SYDVKM. The CDR3 contains 17 residues. The clonotype was recovered from a human donor in good health. What was sequenced was Tregs sorted from blood. The genes are TRBV28 and TRBJ2-7, with D possibly being TRBD2 (6 bases). DNA for the CDR3: TGTGCCAGCAGTTTGATTTCAGGACTACAAATCTCCTACGAGCAGTACTTC. This translates into CASSLISGLQISYEQYF.